What follows are 7 T cell receptor beta chains derived from one specimen sequenced in a study of T cell changes during pregnancy in multiple sclerosis. Only in-frame clones appear in the TCRdb table, and some are missing; sequencing was by immunoSEQ multiplex PCR. This sample has around 53,000 clones; over 85% occur once, and the top ten carry just over 3%. Material: CD8+ T cells from peripheral blood mononuclear cells, obtained before pregnancy. Receptors originate from a female donor with multiple sclerosis, enrolled in a pregnancy study.

This clone appeared a single time. The rearrangement links TRBV5-6 to TRBJ1-2; D not certain. Germline assignment: CDR1 SGHDT and CDR2 YYEEEE. Trimming took off 4 bases at V and 4 bases at J, with 23 bases between the two ends. The CDR3 runs 17 residues. The CDR3 loop reads CASSHPPYGERGYGYTF. The CDR3 DNA sequence: TGTGCCAGCAGCCACCCCCCCTATGGGGAGAGAGGCTATGGCTACACCTTC.

CDR3: CSHKREYNEQFF. CDR3 coding DNA: TGCAGCCATAAGAGGGAGTACAATGAGCAGTTCTTC. The rearrangement uses TRBV29-1 and TRBJ2-1; tentative D call: TRBD2 (5 bases). This CDR3 has 12 residues. V shed 8 bases and J shed 4 bases, with 12 bases lying between them. CDR1 is SQVTM, CDR2 ANQGSEA, per germline.

The chain recombines TRBV4-3 with TRBJ2-1; perhaps TRBD2 as D (7 bases). V was cut by 0 bases and J by 7 bases, with 16 bases left in between. The CDR3 sequence is 16 residues long. CDR1 LGHNA and CDR2 YSLEER come from the germline V gene. The CDR3 DNA sequence: TGCGCCAGCAGCCAAGAGTGGGGGGGGGCCACAAATGAGCAGTTCTTC. This codes for CASSQEWGGATNEQFF.

In regard to this clone: At one of its ends the junction is not consistent with the germline gene, which may arise from a read error. The chain links TRBV5-1 to TRBJ2-7; TRBD1 matches at 7 bases. The germline CDR1 and CDR2 sequences are SGHRS and YFSETQ. This CDR3 has 12 residues. This CDR3 reads CASSLEPGQLYF. The CDR3 bases are TGCGCCAGCAGCCTGGAACCGGGACAGCTCTATTTC.

The rearrangement links TRBV5-6 to TRBJ2-5; D remains unclear. The closer fit of TRBJ2-7 to the DNA end suggests the J call may be wrong. Germline values: CDR1 SGHDT, CDR2 YYEEEE. The CDR3 spans 11 residues. The CDR3 here is CASSTVYEQYF. The CDR3 DNA sequence: TGTGCCAGCAGTACGGTTTACGAGCAGTACTTC.

The table lists this clone with a count of one. The V and J genes are TRBV11-2 and TRBJ1-5; unclear D gene. The CDR3 extends over 13 amino acids. The V end lost 5 bases, the J end lost 0 bases, and 5 bases lay between the germline ends. Germline CDR1 reads SGHAT; CDR2 reads FQNNGV. The CDR3 DNA follows: TGTGCCAGCAGCCTCTATAGCAATCAGCCCCAGCATTTT. Amino acid sequence: CASSLYSNQPQHF.

The genes are TRBV9 and TRBJ2-7; TRBD1 might be the D (5 bases). CDR3 size: 14 residues. Trimming stripped 0 bases from V and 2 bases from J, with 9 bases between. Germline values: CDR1 SGDLS, CDR2 YYNGEE. The CDR3 DNA reads as TGTGCCAGCAGCGTAGGGGTGGGGCCCTACGAGCAGTACTTC. As protein: CASSVGVGPYEQYF. Complete variable domain (other parts from reference TRBV9 and TRBJ2-7): DSGVTQTPKHLITATGQRVTLRCSPRSGDLSVYWYQQSLDQGLQFLIQYYNGEERAKGNILERFSAQQFPDLHSELNLSSLELGDSALYFCASSVGVGPYEQYFGPGTRLTVT.